These 32 T cell receptor beta chains share one sample of origin, sequenced in a study of control samples from healthy donors and cancer patients. Generated by immunoSEQ multiplex PCR, the TCRdb table keeps only in-frame clones and is missing some. The sample shows under 450,000 clones, 90% of them seen only once. What was sequenced was PBMCs. These TCRs come from a man between 35 and 55 years old with head and neck cancer.

The chain employs TRBV30 and TRBJ2-7; 10 nucleotides match TRBD1. The CDR3 is 13 residues long. With 0 bases clipped from V and 6 bases from J, the junction kept 2 bases outside the gene matches. Per germline, CDR1 GTSNPN and CDR2 SVGIG (reference sequence). CDR3 DNA: TGTGCCTGGAGTGTTGACAGGGGGCCCGAGCAGTACTTC. Amino acid sequence: CAWSVDRGPEQYF.

CDR3 loop: CASSLRPKTYEQYF. For the CDR3, the DNA is TGTGCCAGCTCTCTCCGGCCCAAGACCTACGAGCAGTACTTC. The V gene is TRBV27, the J gene TRBJ2-7; D unclear. The V end was cut by 8 bases, the J end by 2 bases, with 16 bases between. Germline V gene data show CDR1 as MNHEY and CDR2 as SMNVEV (reference sequence). The CDR3 is made up of 14 amino acids.

CDR3 in DNA: TGTGCCAGCAGCCACCCCCCCGGGACTAGCGGGAGCACAGATACGCAGTATTTT. This gives the protein CASSHPPGTSGSTDTQYF. This chain links TRBV11-3 with TRBJ2-3; 12 positions agree with TRBD2. The germline V gene encodes CDR1 SGHNT and CDR2 YENEEA. The CDR3 is made up of 18 amino acids. The trim removed 5 bases at V and 0 bases at J, leaving 9 bases unmatched.

The V gene is TRBV20-1, the J gene TRBJ2-1, with D maybe TRBD2 (5 bases). From germline, CDR1 is DFQATT and CDR2 SNEGSKA (reference sequence). V lost 0 bases and J 13 bases, leaving 10 bases between the germline ends. The CDR3 loop spans 11 amino acids. CDR3 protein: CSARDGGGQFF. The CDR3 nucleotides are TGCAGTGCTAGAGATGGAGGAGGTCAGTTCTTC.

This clone was seen a single time. A much larger clone lies a single base off, so this may be a read error. V gene TRBV7-2 combines with J gene TRBJ2-5; unclear D gene. CDR1 SGHTA and CDR2 FQGNSA come from the germline V gene. The CDR3 length is 11 residues. V was trimmed by 5 bases and J by 2 bases, leaving 3 bases between them. The CDR3 loop reads CASSIQETQYF. For the CDR3, the DNA is TGTGCCAGCAGCATACAAGAGACCCAGTACTTC.

This chain uses TRBV4-1 with TRBJ2-7; tentatively, D is TRBD1 or TRBD2 (5 bases each). The germline gives CDR1 MGHRA, CDR2 YSYEKL. CDR3 length equals 16 residues. V was trimmed by 0 bases and J by 4 bases, leaving 16 bases between them. The CDR3: CASSQDRQPWGYEQYF. The DNA of the CDR3 is TGCGCCAGCAGCCAAGATCGGCAGCCTTGGGGGTACGAGCAGTACTTC.

The chain carries TRBV11-2 and TRBJ1-2; D gene unclear. Germline V lookup: CDR1 SGHAT, CDR2 FQNNGV. Trimming took 3 bases from V and 4 from J, leaving 9 bases between them. The CDR3 is 13 amino acids. In nucleotides, the CDR3 is TGTGCCAGCAGCTTTTCTGTTGCCTATGGCTACACCTTC. The encoded protein is CASSFSVAYGYTF.

The chain couples TRBV9 to TRBJ1-2; 7 bases align to TRBD1. The CDR3 is 16 residues long. The ends lost 3 bases at V and 0 bases at J; junction bases unmatched: 8. CDR1 SGDLS and CDR2 YYNGEE come from the germline V gene. This chain's CDR3 is CASSAGGQLSNYGYTF. The CDR3, as DNA: TGTGCCAGCAGCGCGGGGGGACAGCTTTCTAACTATGGCTACACCTTC.

V gene TRBV2 combines with J gene TRBJ2-3, with no clear D. With 7 bases removed from V and 3 bases from J, the gap between germline ends came to 11 bases. Germline CDR1 is SNHLY and CDR2 is FYNNEI. This CDR3 contains 13 residues. The CDR3 region is CASKLEVTDTQYF. CDR3 bases: TGTGCCAGCAAACTCGAGGTTACAGATACGCAGTATTTT.

This clone was counted only a few times. This sequence joins TRBV6-5 and TRBJ1-5; 7 bases are shared with TRBD1. This CDR3 is 14 amino acids long. The ends lost 6 bases at V and 7 bases at J; junction bases unmatched: 9. Per the germline V gene, CDR1 is MNHEY and CDR2 is SVGAGI. The CDR3 sequence: CASRAGQLYQPQHF. The CDR3 DNA reads as TGTGCCAGCAGGGCGGGACAGTTATACCAGCCCCAGCATTTT.

The V call is TRBV9, the J call TRBJ1-4, with 7 bases lining up with TRBD1. This CDR3 has 14 amino acids. Per germline, CDR1 SGDLS and CDR2 YYNGEE. V lost 4 bases, J lost 5 bases, and 5 bases stayed unmatched. In nucleotides, the CDR3 is TGTGCCAGCAGCCAGGGACAGATAAATGAAAAACTGTTTTTT. Protein sequence: CASSQGQINEKLFF.

This CDR3 reads CASSLANARGAPRGYTF. CDR3 nucleotides: TGCGCCAGCAGCTTGGCTAATGCCCGGGGGGCGCCTAGGGGCTACACCTTC. The V call is TRBV5-1, the J call TRBJ1-2, with D perhaps matching TRBD1 (6 bases). CDR3 length: 17 residues. V dropped 0 bases and J dropped 8 bases, with 23 bases sitting between them. The germline CDR1 and CDR2 sequences are SGHRS and YFSETQ.

The chain is built from TRBV10-2 and TRBJ2-1; 8 bases line up with TRBD2. Germline-derived CDR1 and CDR2 are WSHSY and SAAADI. V shed 6 bases and J 6 bases; nucleotides not matched to a gene: 4. This CDR3 has 13 residues. Written as DNA, the CDR3 is TGCGCCAGCAGGAACAGCGGGAGCAATGAGCAGTTCTTC. Encoded protein: CASRNSGSNEQFF.

The chain couples TRBV14 to TRBJ2-1; no definite D call. Trimming pared 5 bases from V and 4 bases from J, leaving 9 bases between. Germline CDR1 is SGHDN and CDR2 is FVKESK. CDR3 size: 13 residues. DNA of the CDR3: TGTGCCAGCAGCGGCACGGGTTACAATGAGCAGTTCTTC. This sequence encodes CASSGTGYNEQFF. Drawing the rest from reference TRBV14 and TRBJ2-1, the complete variable domain is EAGVTQFPSHSVIEKGQTVTLRCDPISGHDNLYWYRRVMGKEIKFLLHFVKESKQDESGMPNNRFLAERTGGTYSTLKVQPAELEDSGVYFCASSGTGYNEQFFGPGTRLTVL.

This sequence joins TRBV6-6 and TRBJ1-1, with 10 bases that match TRBD1. The CDR3 totals 16 residues. The trim removed 5 bases at V and 3 bases at J, leaving 9 bases unmatched. CDR1 is MNHNY and CDR2 is SVGAGI in the germline V gene (reference sequence). This chain's CDR3 is CASSTSGTGVDTEAFF. DNA for the CDR3: TGTGCCAGCAGTACTTCCGGGACAGGGGTTGACACTGAAGCTTTCTTT.

This clone was seen once. V and J are TRBV18 and TRBJ2-7; 14 bases fit TRBD2. V shed 3 bases and J 2 bases; nucleotides not matched to a gene: 0. In germline, CDR1 is KGHSH, CDR2 LQKENI. The CDR3 runs to 15 residues. The CDR3 DNA sequence: TGTGCCAGCTCACCGGGACTAGCGGGGGCCTACGAGCAGTACTTC. It specifies CASSPGLAGAYEQYF.

This chain joins TRBV19 and TRBJ1-2; TRBD1 matches 8 bases. CDR1 LNHDA and CDR2 SQIVND come from the germline V gene (reference sequence). V shed 2 bases and J 3 bases; nucleotides not matched to a gene: 5. The CDR3 sequence is 15 residues long. The chain's CDR3 is CASSIPGGFDYGYTF. The CDR3 DNA follows: TGTGCCAGTAGTATACCAGGGGGCTTCGACTATGGCTACACCTTC.

The chain has TRBV4-1 and TRBJ2-3, with TRBD2 matching 12 bases. Germline V gene data show CDR1 as MGHRA and CDR2 as YSYEKL. The V gene end was trimmed by 5 bases and the J gene end by 3 bases; junction bases not matched to a gene: 6. The CDR3 is 16 residues long. CDR3 protein: CASSGRTSGETDTQYF. The DNA of the CDR3 is TGCGCCAGCAGCGGTCGGACTAGCGGGGAGACAGATACGCAGTATTTT.

The V call is TRBV19, the J call TRBJ2-1, with a possible D match to TRBD2 (6 bases). Trimming removed 0 bases from V and 0 bases from J, with 15 bases in between. The germline gives CDR1 LNHDA, CDR2 SQIVND (reference sequence). This CDR3 region has 18 residues. Written as DNA, the CDR3 is TGTGCCAGTAGTATAGAGAGGACCGCGGGGAGCTCCTACAATGAGCAGTTCTTC. Protein: CASSIERTAGSSYNEQFF.

The table lists this clone with a count of one. The chain has TRBV18 and TRBJ1-2; 8 nucleotides match TRBD1. Germline V CDR1 and CDR2: KGHSH, LQKENI. The CDR3 sequence is 15 residues long. With V trimmed by 2 bases and J by 1 base, 3 bases remained unmatched. CDR3 protein: CASSPGTGLNYGYTF. In nucleotides, the CDR3 is TGTGCCAGCTCACCAGGGACAGGCCTTAACTATGGCTACACCTTC.

This rearrangement joins TRBV10-3 to TRBJ2-3; 8 bases are shared with TRBD2. CDR1 and CDR2 (germline): ENHRY, SYGVKD. V trimming: 0 bases; J trimming: 4 bases; junction bases outside the gene matches: 6. The CDR3 length is 16 residues. The CDR3 protein is CAISESSSGTPDTQYF. The CDR3 region has the DNA TGTGCCATCAGTGAGTCAAGTAGCGGGACCCCAGATACGCAGTATTTT.

The genes are TRBV7-6 and TRBJ1-1, with 10 bases aligning to TRBD1. The germline V gene encodes CDR1 SGHVS and CDR2 FNYEAQ. The CDR3 extends over 15 amino acids. The ends lost 1 base at V and 2 bases at J; junction bases unmatched: 1. The DNA of the CDR3 is TGTGCCAGCAGCTTAGGGACAGGGGGTAACACTGAAGCTTTCTTT. Amino acids: CASSLGTGGNTEAFF.

The J gene is TRBJ2-7, the V gene TRBV19, with 9 bases identical to TRBD1. V lost 1 base to trimming and J lost 2 bases; unmatched junction nucleotides: 3. Germline V lookup: CDR1 LNHDA, CDR2 SQIVND (reference sequence). This CDR3 region has 15 residues. DNA for the CDR3: TGTGCCAGTAGTATAGGAGGGACAGGGCCCTACGAGCAGTACTTC. This translates into CASSIGGTGPYEQYF.

V is TRBV18 and J is TRBJ2-2; a weak D match, TRBD1 (6 bases). Trimming removed 3 bases from V and 4 bases from J, with 12 bases in between. The CDR3 is made up of 15 amino acids. Germline values: CDR1 KGHSH, CDR2 LQKENI. The CDR3 sequence: CASSPRTEITGELFF. DNA for the CDR3: TGTGCCAGCTCACCGAGGACAGAAATCACCGGGGAGCTGTTTTTT.

The rearrangement uses TRBV24-1 and TRBJ2-5, with TRBD1 matching over 7 bases. The J segment lost 3 bases and the V segment lost 4 bases, leaving 7 bases of the junction unmatched. The CDR3 is made up of 15 amino acids. Germline values: CDR1 KGHDR, CDR2 SFDVKD. This CDR3 reads CATSERQGLEETQYF. The CDR3 region has the DNA TGTGCCACCAGTGAGCGACAGGGTTTGGAAGAGACCCAGTACTTC.

The chain uses TRBV6-5 and TRBJ1-2; the D gene is possibly TRBD1 (5 bases). V lost 8 bases, J lost 6 bases, and 10 bases lay in between. The CDR3 covers 11 residues. Germline assignment: CDR1 MNHEY and CDR2 SVGAGI. The CDR3 protein is CASAMGDGYTF. CDR3 coding DNA: TGTGCCAGCGCGATGGGGGATGGCTACACCTTC.

The chain has TRBV27 and TRBJ2-5; 7 positions match TRBD2. CDR1 and CDR2 from the germline V gene are MNHEY and SMNVEV (reference sequence). V trimming: 6 bases; J trimming: 5 bases; junction bases outside the gene matches: 6. This CDR3 is 13 amino acids long. The CDR3: CASRTPGGETQYF. For the CDR3, the DNA is TGTGCCAGCAGGACACCCGGGGGGGAGACCCAGTACTTC.

The V gene is TRBV27, the J gene TRBJ2-6; D unresolved. Trimming shortened V by 4 bases and J by 2 bases, and 9 bases separated the two germline ends. Germline-derived CDR1 and CDR2 are MNHEY and SMNVEV (reference sequence). The CDR3 covers 15 residues. CDR3 sequence reads: CASSSMLAGANVLTF. In nucleotides, the CDR3 is TGTGCCAGCAGTTCTATGCTTGCTGGGGCCAACGTCCTGACTTTC. Full variable domain (remainder filled in from reference TRBV27 and TRBJ2-6): EAQVTQNPRYLITVTGKKLTVTCSQNMNHEYMSWYRQDPGLGLRQIYYSMNVEVTDKGDVPEGYKVSRKEKRNFPLILESPSPNQTSLYFCASSSMLAGANVLTFGAGSRLTVL.

The chain couples TRBV6-2 or TRBV6-3 to TRBJ2-3, with 9 positions matching TRBD2. This CDR3 has 15 amino acids. Germline CDR1 is MNHEY and CDR2 is SVGEGT. Germline trimming cut 4 bases from V and 4 bases from J; bases unmatched to any gene: 6. CDR3 sequence: CASSLGGRVADTQYF. Here the CDR3 DNA reads TGTGCCAGCAGTTTGGGCGGGAGGGTGGCAGATACGCAGTATTTT.

V is TRBV5-1 and J is TRBJ1-2, with 7 bases identical to TRBD1. Germline trimming cut 4 bases from V and 4 bases from J; bases unmatched to any gene: 7. Per the germline V gene, CDR1 is SGHRS and CDR2 is YFSETQ. CDR3 length: 14 residues. This chain's CDR3 is CASSLRGQGYGYTF. The CDR3 DNA is TGCGCCAGCAGCCTGAGGGGGCAAGGCTATGGCTACACCTTC.

The chain carries TRBV5-1 and TRBJ2-5; 9 nucleotides match TRBD1. The CDR3 contains 15 residues. Trimming took 5 bases from V and 2 from J; bases not matched to a gene: 7. From germline, CDR1 is SGHRS and CDR2 YFSETQ. The DNA for the CDR3 is TGCGCCAGCAGTTGGGGACAGGGCGCTCAAGAGACCCAGTACTTC. It specifies CASSWGQGAQETQYF. The full variable domain, rest sourced from reference TRBV5-1 and TRBJ2-5, is KAGVTQTPRYLIKTRGQQVTLSCSPISGHRSVSWYQQTPGQGLQFLFEYFSETQRNKGNFPGRFSGRQFSNSRSEMNVSTLELGDSALYLCASSWGQGAQETQYFGPGTRLLVL.

The chain links TRBV28 to TRBJ1-4, with D perhaps TRBD1 (6 bases). Germline V gives CDR1 MDHEN, CDR2 SYDVKM. V shed 7 bases and J shed 4 bases, with 19 bases lying between them. The CDR3 runs to 16 residues. CDR3 in amino acids: CASISGETGLNEKLFF. CDR3 nucleotide sequence: TGTGCCAGCATATCAGGGGAGACAGGCCTTAATGAAAAACTGTTTTTT.